This T cell receptor (beta chain) emerged from a study of OX40 agonist ivuxolimab in advanced cancers. Study-wide context: Head and neck, renal cell, melanoma or hepatocellular carcinoma were the cancers that dose-escalation patients had.

Using immunoSEQ multiplex PCR, the repertoire was profiled, and TCRdb retains in-frame clones only, with some absent. This table has fewer than 30,000 clones, 85% to 90% appearing once. This CDR3 has 14 amino acids. The germline V gene has CDR1 SQVTM and CDR2 ANQGSEA. J gave up 5 bases and V 5 bases, and 11 bases lay outside the gene matches. A word on this clone: The antigen remains unidentified.

Study results and caveats: CD8+ T cells were the subset that, on average, had more expanded clones than CD4+.

This sequence joins TRBV29-1 and TRBJ2-7; TRBD1 matches 8 bases. This clonotype was sampled from an adult with an advanced solid tumor such as melanoma, head and neck, liver or kidney cancer. The sequencing here drew on CD4+ or CD8+ T cells sorted from blood, taken in a trial of the OX40 agonist ivuxolimab. CDR3 in DNA: TGCAGCGTTATCCCTACGCAGGGGGCCCACGAGCAGTACTTC. It specifies CSVIPTQGAHEQYF.